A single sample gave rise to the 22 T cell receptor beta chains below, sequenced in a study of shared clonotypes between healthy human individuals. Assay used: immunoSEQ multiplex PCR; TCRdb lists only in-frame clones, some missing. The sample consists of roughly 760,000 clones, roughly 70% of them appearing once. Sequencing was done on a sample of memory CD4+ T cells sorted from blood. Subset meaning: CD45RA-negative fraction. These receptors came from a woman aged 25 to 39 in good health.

In DNA form, the CDR3 reads TGCGCCAGCAGCCACCTTGGGGGGACCACCTTC. Its protein product is CASSHLGGTTF. The J gene is TRBJ1-2, the V gene TRBV4-1; possible D gene TRBD1, 5 bases. This CDR3 spans 11 amino acids. Per germline, CDR1 MGHRA and CDR2 YSYEKL. V gave up 3 bases and J gave up 13 bases, with 12 bases separating them.

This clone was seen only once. Here the CDR3 DNA reads TGTGCCAGCAGCTCCCAGACGGGGAACTATGGCTACACCTTC. Amino acids: CASSSQTGNYGYTF. J is TRBJ1-2 and V is TRBV7-9; unclear D gene. V dropped 4 bases and J dropped 2 bases, with 11 bases sitting between them. The CDR3 spans 14 residues. CDR1 is SEHNR, CDR2 FQNEAQ, per germline (reference sequence).

Here the CDR3 reads CASSAAGAATYEQYF. The CDR3 coding sequence is TGTGCCAGCAGTGCGGCGGGAGCGGCTACCTACGAGCAGTACTTC. V and J are TRBV5-4 and TRBJ2-7; 7 bases align to TRBD2. The CDR3 is made up of 15 amino acids. The ends lost 5 bases at V and 2 bases at J; junction bases unmatched: 10. Germline V gene sequence: CDR1 SGHNT, CDR2 YYREEE (reference sequence).

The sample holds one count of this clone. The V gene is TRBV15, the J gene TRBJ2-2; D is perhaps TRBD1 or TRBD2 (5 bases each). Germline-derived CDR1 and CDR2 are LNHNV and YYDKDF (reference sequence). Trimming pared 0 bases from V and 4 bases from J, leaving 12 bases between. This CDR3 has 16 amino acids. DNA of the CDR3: TGTGCCACCAGCAGAGATAGGGGCCGGGGCACCGGGGAGCTGTTTTTT. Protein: CATSRDRGRGTGELFF.

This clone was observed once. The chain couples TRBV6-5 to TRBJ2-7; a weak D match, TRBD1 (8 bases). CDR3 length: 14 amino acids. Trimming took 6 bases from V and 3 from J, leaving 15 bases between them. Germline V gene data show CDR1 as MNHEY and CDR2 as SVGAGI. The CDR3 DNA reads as TGTGCCAGCAGCGGACAGGGAGGGAACTACGAGCAGTACTTC. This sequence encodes CASSGQGGNYEQYF.

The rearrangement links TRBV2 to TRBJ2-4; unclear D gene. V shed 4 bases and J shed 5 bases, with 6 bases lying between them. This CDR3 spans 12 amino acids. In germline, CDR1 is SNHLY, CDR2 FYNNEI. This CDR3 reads CASSVPENIQYF. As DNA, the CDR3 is TGTGCCAGCAGTGTCCCGGAAAACATTCAGTACTTC.

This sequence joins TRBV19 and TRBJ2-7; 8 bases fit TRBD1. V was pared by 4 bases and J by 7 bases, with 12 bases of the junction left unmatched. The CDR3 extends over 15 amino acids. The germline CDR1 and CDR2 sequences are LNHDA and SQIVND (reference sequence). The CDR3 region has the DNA TGTGCCAGTAGTACCACGGGACAGGCCGTAGTGGAGCAGTACTTC. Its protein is CASSTTGQAVVEQYF.

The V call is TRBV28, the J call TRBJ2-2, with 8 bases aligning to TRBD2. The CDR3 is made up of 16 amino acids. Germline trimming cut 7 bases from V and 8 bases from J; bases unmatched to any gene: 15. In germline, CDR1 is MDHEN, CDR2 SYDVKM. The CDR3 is CASTPPGGGRVGELFF. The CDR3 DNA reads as TGTGCCAGCACTCCCCCCGGCGGGGGGCGAGTTGGGGAGCTGTTTTTT.

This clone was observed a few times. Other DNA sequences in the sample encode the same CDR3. CDR3 region: CASSLRGEKLFF. In DNA, the CDR3 is TGTGCCAGCAGTTTACGGGGGGAAAAACTGTTTTTT. This chain uses TRBV27 with TRBJ1-4, with D possibly being TRBD1 (5 bases). CDR3 length: 12 amino acids. Looked up from germline, CDR1 is MNHEY and CDR2 is SMNVEV (reference sequence). The germline V and J ends were trimmed by 2 bases and 8 bases, with 6 bases remaining between them.

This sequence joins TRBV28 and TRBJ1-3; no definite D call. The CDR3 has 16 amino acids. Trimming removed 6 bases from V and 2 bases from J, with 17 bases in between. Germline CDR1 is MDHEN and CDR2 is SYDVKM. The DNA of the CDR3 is TGTGCCAGCAGCCAGTTTGGGTACGGAGCTGGAAACACCATATATTTT. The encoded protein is CASSQFGYGAGNTIYF.

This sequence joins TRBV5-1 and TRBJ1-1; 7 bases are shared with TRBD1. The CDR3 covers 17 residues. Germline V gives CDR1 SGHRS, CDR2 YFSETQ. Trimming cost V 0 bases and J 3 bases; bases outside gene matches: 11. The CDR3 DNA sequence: TGCGCCAGCAGCTTGGTAGTGACAGGGCCTACTCACACTGAAGCTTTCTTT. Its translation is CASSLVVTGPTHTEAFF. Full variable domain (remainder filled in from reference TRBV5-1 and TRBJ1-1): KAGVTQTPRYLIKTRGQQVTLSCSPISGHRSVSWYQQTPGQGLQFLFEYFSETQRNKGNFPGRFSGRQFSNSRSEMNVSTLELGDSALYLCASSLVVTGPTHTEAFFGQGTRLTVV.

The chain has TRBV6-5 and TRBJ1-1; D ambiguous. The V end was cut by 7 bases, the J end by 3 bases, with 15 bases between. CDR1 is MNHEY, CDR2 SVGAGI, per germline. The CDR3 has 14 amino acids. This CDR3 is CASTPAGSHTEAFF. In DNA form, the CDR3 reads TGTGCCAGCACCCCTGCGGGGTCGCACACTGAAGCTTTCTTT.

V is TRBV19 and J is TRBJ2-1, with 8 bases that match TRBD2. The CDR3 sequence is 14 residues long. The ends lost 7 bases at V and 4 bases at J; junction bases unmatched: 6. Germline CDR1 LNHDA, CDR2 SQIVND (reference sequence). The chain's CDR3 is CASTHQREYNEQFF. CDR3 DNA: TGTGCCAGTACCCACCAGCGGGAGTACAATGAGCAGTTCTTC.

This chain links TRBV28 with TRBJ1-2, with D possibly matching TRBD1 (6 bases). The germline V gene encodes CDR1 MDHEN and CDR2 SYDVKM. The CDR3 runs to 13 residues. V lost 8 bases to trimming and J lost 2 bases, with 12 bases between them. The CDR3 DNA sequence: TGTGCCAGCTCGACCCAGGGGAACTATGGCTACACCTTC. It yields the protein CASSTQGNYGYTF.

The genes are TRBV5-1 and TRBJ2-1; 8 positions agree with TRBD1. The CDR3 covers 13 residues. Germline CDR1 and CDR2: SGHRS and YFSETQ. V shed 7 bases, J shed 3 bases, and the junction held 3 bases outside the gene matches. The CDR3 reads CASGGQGYNEQFF. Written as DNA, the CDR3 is TGCGCCAGCGGCGGACAGGGCTACAATGAGCAGTTCTTC.

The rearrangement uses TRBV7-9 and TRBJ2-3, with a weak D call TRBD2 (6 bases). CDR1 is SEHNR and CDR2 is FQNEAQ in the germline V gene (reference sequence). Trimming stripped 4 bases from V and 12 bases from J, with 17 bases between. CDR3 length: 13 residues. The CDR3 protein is CASSWGEFGVQYF. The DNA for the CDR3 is TGTGCCAGCAGCTGGGGGGAGTTCGGCGTACAGTATTTT. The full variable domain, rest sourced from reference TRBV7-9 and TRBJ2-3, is DTGVSQNPRHKITKRGQNVTFRCDPISEHNRLYWYRQTLGQGPEFLTYFQNEAQLEKSRLLSDRFSAERPKGSFSTLEIQRTEQGDSAMYLCASSWGEFGVQYFGPGTRLTVL.

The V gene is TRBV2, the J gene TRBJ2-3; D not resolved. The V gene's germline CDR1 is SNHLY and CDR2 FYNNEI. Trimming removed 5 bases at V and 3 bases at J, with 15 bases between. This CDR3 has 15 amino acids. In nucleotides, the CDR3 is TGTGCCAGCAGTAATAGAAAAGATCGGACAGATACGCAGTATTTT. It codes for CASSNRKDRTDTQYF.

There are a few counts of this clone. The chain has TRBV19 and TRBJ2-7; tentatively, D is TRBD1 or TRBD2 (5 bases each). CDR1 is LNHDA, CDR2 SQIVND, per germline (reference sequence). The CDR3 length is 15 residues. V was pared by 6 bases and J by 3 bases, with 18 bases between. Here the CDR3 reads CASRIKAGTSYEQYF. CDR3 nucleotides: TGTGCCAGTAGAATAAAGGCAGGGACGAGCTACGAGCAGTACTTC.

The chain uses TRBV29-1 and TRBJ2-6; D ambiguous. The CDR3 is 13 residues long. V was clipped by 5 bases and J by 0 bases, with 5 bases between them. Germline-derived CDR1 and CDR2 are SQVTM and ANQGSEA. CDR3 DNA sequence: TGCAGCGTTTCTGGCTCTGGGGCCAACGTCCTGACTTTC. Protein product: CSVSGSGANVLTF.

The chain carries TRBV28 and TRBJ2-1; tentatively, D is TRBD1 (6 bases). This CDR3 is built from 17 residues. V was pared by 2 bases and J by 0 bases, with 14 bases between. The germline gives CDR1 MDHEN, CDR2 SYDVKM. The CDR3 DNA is TGTGCCAGCAGTTTAACAGGGTCCGCCTCCTCCTACAATGAGCAGTTCTTC. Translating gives CASSLTGSASSYNEQFF.

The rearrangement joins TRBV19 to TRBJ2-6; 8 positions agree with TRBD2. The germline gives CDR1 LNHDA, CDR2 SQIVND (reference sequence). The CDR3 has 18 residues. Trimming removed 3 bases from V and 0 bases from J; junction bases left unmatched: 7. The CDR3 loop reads CASSIVVAGFSGANVLTF. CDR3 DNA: TGTGCCAGTAGTATTGTGGTAGCGGGGTTCTCTGGGGCCAACGTCCTGACTTTC.

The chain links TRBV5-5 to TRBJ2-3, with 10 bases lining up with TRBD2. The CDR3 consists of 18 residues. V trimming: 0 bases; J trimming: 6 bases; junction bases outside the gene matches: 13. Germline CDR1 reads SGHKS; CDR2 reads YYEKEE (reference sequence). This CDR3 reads CASSLAGLGSGRTDTQYF. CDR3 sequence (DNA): TGTGCCAGCAGCTTGGCCGGTCTTGGTAGCGGGAGGACGGATACGCAGTATTTT.